This TCR beta chain was observed in a study of T cell responses to AZD1222 COVID-19 vaccine. Method: immunoSEQ multiplex PCR; TCRdb's copy keeps in-frame clones and lacks some. The sample lists over 150,000 clones, about nine tenths occurring once. This receptor was taken from an adult in good health. Sequenced material: peripheral blood, taken on day 0 of AZD1222 vaccination.

CDR3 nucleotide sequence: TGTGCCAGCAGCGTAATAGAGGGCTTGTCTGAAAAACTGTTTTTT. It specifies CASSVIEGLSEKLFF. The genes are TRBV9 and TRBJ1-4; D uncertain. Trimming left V 1 base short and J 7 bases short, with 14 bases between. Germline assignment: CDR1 SGDLS and CDR2 YYNGEE. The CDR3 is 15 amino acids.